This T cell receptor (beta chain) was retrieved from a study of blood T cell repertoires in COVID-19. Per the original data handling: Counts of nucleated cells, estimated from reference gene primer amplification, were obtained. Assay: immunoSEQ multiplex PCR; the TCRdb copy retains only in-frame clones and omits some. Clone size and the V and J calls come from that table; the DNA yielded D and trimming. This table holds approximately 110,000 clones, 80% to 95% found once. This clonotype was sampled from a man aged 50 to 59 with COVID-19, enrolled during active disease. Sample: peripheral blood.

In DNA, the CDR3 is TGTGCCAGCAGCTTGTATCTAGCGGGAGGATTAGATACGCAGTATTTT. Protein: CASSLYLAGGLDTQYF. The chain has TRBV5-8 and TRBJ2-3, with TRBD2 identical over 11 bases. Germline CDR1 and CDR2: SGHTS and YDEGEE. The CDR3 contains 16 residues. The J segment lost 5 bases and the V segment lost 1 base, leaving 6 bases of the junction unmatched.